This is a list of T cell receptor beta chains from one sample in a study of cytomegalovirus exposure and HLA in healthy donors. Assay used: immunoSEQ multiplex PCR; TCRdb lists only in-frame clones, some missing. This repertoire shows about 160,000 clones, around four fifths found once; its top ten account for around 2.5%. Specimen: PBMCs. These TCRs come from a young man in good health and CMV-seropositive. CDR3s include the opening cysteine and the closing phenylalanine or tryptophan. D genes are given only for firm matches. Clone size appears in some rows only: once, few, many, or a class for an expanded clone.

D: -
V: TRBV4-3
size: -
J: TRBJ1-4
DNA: TGCGCCAGCAGCCAAGGGTCGGGGAGATTTCGGGAAAAACTGTTTTTT
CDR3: CASSQGSGRFREKLFF

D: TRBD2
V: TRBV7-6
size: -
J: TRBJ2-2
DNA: TGTGCCAGCAGCTTGTACCTCGGGGGGGGCACCGGGGAGCTGTTTTTT
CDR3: CASSLYLGGGTGELFF

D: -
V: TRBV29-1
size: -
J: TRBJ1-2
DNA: TGCAGCGTCGACGGACAAAACTATGGCTACACCTTC
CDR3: CSVDGQNYGYTF

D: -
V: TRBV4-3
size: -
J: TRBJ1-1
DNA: TGCGCCAGCAGCCATTCCTCCCCAGGGGACCCTGAAGCTTTCTTT
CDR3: CASSHSSPGDPEAFF

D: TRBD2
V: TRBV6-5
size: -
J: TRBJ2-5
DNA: TGTGCCAGCAGTTACTCACTAGCGGGGGTAGGGGAGACCCAGTACTTC
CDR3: CASSYSLAGVGETQYF

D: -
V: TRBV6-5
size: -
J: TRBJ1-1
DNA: TGTGCCAGCAGCATACAGGGTGGGAACACTGAAGCTTTCTTT
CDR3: CASSIQGGNTEAFF

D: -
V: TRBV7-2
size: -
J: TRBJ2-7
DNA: TGTGCCAGCAGTCAAACCGGGACTCCTTATATCTCCTACGAGCAGTACTTC
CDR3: CASSQTGTPYISYEQYF

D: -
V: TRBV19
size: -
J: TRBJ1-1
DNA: TGTGCCAGTAGTATCGAGGTCTGGAAGACTGAAGCTTTCTTT
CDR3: CASSIEVWKTEAFF

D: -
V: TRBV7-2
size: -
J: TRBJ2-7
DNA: TGTGCCAGCAGCTCACAGGGCTACGAGCAGTACTTC
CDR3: CASSSQGYEQYF

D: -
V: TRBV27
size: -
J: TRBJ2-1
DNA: TGTGCCAGCAGTTTACCTCGGGGAGAGCAGTTCTTC
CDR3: CASSLPRGEQFF

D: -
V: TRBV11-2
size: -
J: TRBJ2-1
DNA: TGTGCCAGCAGCTTAGATCCATTTAGCGGTAATGAGCAGTTCTTC
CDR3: CASSLDPFSGNEQFF

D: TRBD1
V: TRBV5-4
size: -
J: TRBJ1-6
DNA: TGTGCCAGCAGCAGCCGGGACAGAAATTCACCCCTCCACTTT
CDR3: CASSSRDRNSPLHF

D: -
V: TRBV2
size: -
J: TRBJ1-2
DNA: TGTGCCAGCAGTGACCCACGACCCGAGGTGTGGGGCTACACCTTC
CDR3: CASSDPRPEVWGYTF

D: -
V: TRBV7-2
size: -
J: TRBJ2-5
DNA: TGTGCCAGCAGCCCCCGTGGCCCCTACCAAGAGACCCAGTACTTC
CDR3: CASSPRGPYQETQYF

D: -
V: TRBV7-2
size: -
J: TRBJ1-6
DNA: TGTGCCAGCAGGTTACTCGGAGATTCACCCCTCCACTTT
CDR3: CASRLLGDSPLHF

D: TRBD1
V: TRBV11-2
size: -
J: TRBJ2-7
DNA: TGTGCCAGCAGCTTGGAAACCGCCGGGACAGGGGTTTTATACGAGCAGTACTTC
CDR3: CASSLETAGTGVLYEQYF

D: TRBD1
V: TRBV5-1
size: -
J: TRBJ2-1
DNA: TGCGCCAGCAGCCCACTGCCCGGACAGGGGGCGAACAATGAGCAGTTCTTC
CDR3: CASSPLPGQGANNEQFF

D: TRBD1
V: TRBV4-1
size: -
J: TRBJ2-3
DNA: TGCGCCAGCAGCCTCCTTAAGTCAGGGGGAAGCACAGATACGCAGTATTTT
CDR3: CASSLLKSGGSTDTQYF

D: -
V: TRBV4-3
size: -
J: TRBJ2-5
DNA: TGCGCCAGCAGCCAAGACTGGGGGGAAGAGACCCAGTACTTC
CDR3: CASSQDWGEETQYF

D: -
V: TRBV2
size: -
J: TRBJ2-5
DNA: TGTGCCAGCAGTGAAACAGGGGGGGAAGAGACCCAGTACTTC
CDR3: CASSETGGEETQYF

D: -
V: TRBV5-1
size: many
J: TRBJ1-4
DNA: TGCGCCAGCAGCTTGGTGGGGGGGCTTAATGAAAAACTGTTTTTT
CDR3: CASSLVGGLNEKLFF

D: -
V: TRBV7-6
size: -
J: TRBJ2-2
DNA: TGTGCCAGCAGCTCTCCGGACAGACCAAACACCGGGGAGCTGTTTTTT
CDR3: CASSSPDRPNTGELFF

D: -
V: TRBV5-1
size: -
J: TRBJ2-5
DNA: TGTGCCAGCAGCTGGAGGGAGACCCAGTACTTC
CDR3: CASSWRETQYF

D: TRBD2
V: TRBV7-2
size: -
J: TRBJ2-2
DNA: TGTGCCAGCAGCTTAGGACTGGGAGGGCTCGGCGGGGAGCTGTTTTTT
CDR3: CASSLGLGGLGGELFF

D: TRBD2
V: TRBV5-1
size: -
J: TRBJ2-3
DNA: TGCGCCAGCAGCTTTCGGCTAGCGGACACAGATACGCAGTATTTT
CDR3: CASSFRLADTDTQYF

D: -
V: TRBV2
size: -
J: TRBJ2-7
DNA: TGTGCCAGCAGTGAGCTGGGACATCCCTACGAGCAGTACTTC
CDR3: CASSELGHPYEQYF

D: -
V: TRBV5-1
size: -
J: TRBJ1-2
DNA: TGCGCCAGCAGCGTGGACAGTGCAAAAGAATATGGCTACACCTTC
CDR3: CASSVDSAKEYGYTF

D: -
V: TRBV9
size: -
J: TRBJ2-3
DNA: TGTGCCAGCACCGAGAGGCCCGCTAACACAGATACGCAGTATTTT
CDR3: CASTERPANTDTQYF

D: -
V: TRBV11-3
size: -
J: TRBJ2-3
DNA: TGTGCCAGCAGTTCCTTGGACCAGGGCCCAGATACGCAGTATTTT
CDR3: CASSSLDQGPDTQYF

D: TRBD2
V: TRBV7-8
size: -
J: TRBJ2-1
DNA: TGTGCCAGCAGCGCGACTAGCGGGGGGGCTAATGAGCAGTTCTTC
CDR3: CASSATSGGANEQFF

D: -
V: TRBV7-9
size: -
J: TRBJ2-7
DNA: TGTGCCAGCAGCGGGGGGGGCAGCTACGAGCAGTACTTC
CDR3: CASSGGGSYEQYF

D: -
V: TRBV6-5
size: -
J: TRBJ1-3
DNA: TGTGCCAGCATTATTGGAAACACCATATATTTT
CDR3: CASIIGNTIYF

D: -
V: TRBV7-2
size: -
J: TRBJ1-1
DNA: TGTGCCAGCACCACCCCCGCAAGGGGCGTCGGAGCTTTCTTT
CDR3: CASTTPARGVGAFF

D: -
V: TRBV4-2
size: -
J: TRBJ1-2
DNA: TGTGCCAGCAGCTACCAGGGCTATGGCTACACCTTC
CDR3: CASSYQGYGYTF

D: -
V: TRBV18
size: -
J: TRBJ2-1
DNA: TGTGCCAGCTCACTGCGCCTAGCGCGTTCCAATGAGCAGTTCTTC
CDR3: CASSLRLARSNEQFF

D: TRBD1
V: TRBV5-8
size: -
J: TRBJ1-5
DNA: TGTGCCAGCAGCGCCCGACAGGGTATTCAGCCCCAGCATTTT
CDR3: CASSARQGIQPQHF